These T cell receptor beta chains were read from a single sample in a study of cytomegalovirus exposure and HLA in healthy donors. Clones were sequenced by immunoSEQ multiplex PCR, and TCRdb holds only the in-frame ones, with some missing. This table holds about 180,000 clones, about 77% found once. Sequenced material: PBMCs. These receptors all come from a woman in her twenties or thirties in good health and CMV-seropositive. CDR3s leave out the opening cysteine and the closing phenylalanine or tryptophan. Size is omitted from some rows. Given values are once, few, many or a class for expanded clones.

clone_size v_call cdr3_length cdr3_aa
- TRBV7-9 13 ASSWSGLAAYEQY
few TRBV11-3 10 ASSSSPYEQY
- TRBV28 15 ASSYTFRTSGAETQY
few TRBV6-6 11 ASRPTESYEQY
- TRBV10-2 12 ASSGNRVSETQY
- TRBV18 10 ASSPSSYEQY
- TRBV10-2 14 ASSRPTDRGTGELF
few TRBV4-1 16 ASSQSPLVGGGTDTQY
- TRBV13 10 ASSLTPPTQY
- TRBV28 12 ASSFRGGIYGYT
once TRBV11-2 12 ASTPGGSSYEQY
few TRBV29-1 15 SVAPLGQGAGANVLT
few TRBV7-6 13 ASSLAGGRADTQY
once TRBV6-1 11 ASSVQGDPEAF
- TRBV4-3 13 ASSQEEGASYEQY
- TRBV4-2 12 ASSQAGTPYEQY
- TRBV4-1 12 ASSQGTGVLGYT
- TRBV10-1 12 ASSGQGSSYEQY
- TRBV11-2 13 ASSSLRGNDSPLH
- TRBV7-2 12 ASNKGQGHEKLF
- TRBV6-5 12 ASKGGAAGETQY
- TRBV7-2 11 ASSSSPGFEQY
- TRBV11-3 13 ASSPLAGGPYEQY
- TRBV6-1 11 ASIEPGDYGYT
- TRBV30 11 AWRGGTNEKLF
- TRBV28 13 ASSLGGMGDQPQH
- TRBV9 15 ASSVRQSKTAKNIQY
few TRBV6-5 13 ASRGGDRKENTIY